The 29 T cell receptor beta chains listed next were all sequenced from one sample in a study of early T cells in non-severe SARS-CoV-2 infection (dated by TCRdb to the early 2020s). Preparation of the library involved 5' RACE. The instrument given in TCRdb is NextSeq 500. TCRdb applied fastp at Q25 and MiXCR to the public reads, then kept only in-frame beta chains. Here each entry gathers all rows of one CDR3 protein and keeps the most common genes and DNA. The sample table records 85,000 to 95,000 distinct CDR3 sequences; roughly 14% of these occur just once. Under 0.75% of the sample is in the top ten clones. Sequencing used whole blood. The origin of the receptors is an adult who was a healthcare worker with PCR-confirmed SARS-CoV-2 infection or an uninfected control (not recorded which).

This clonotype was found a few times. The chain uses TRBV12-5 and TRBJ2-7; no clear D gene. Germline assignment: CDR1 LGHNT and CDR2 FRNRAP. There are 13 residues in the CDR3. The V end was cut by 0 bases, the J end by 6 bases, with 9 bases between. CDR3 bases: TGTGCTAGTGGTTTGGTACCCCCAGGCGAGCAGTACGTC. The encoded protein is CASGLVPPGEQYV.

This clonotype has only a few counts. CDR3 in amino acids: CASSYLDGPTDTEAFF. In DNA, the CDR3 is TGTGCCAGCAGTTACCTCGATGGTCCCACCGACACTGAAGCTTTCTTT. V gene TRBV6-6 combines with J gene TRBJ1-1; D unclear. Germline V gene data show CDR1 as MNHNY and CDR2 as SVGAGI (reference sequence). This CDR3 spans 16 amino acids. Trimming pared 2 bases from V and 3 bases from J, leaving 16 bases between.

Ten or more counts support this clonotype. The chain links TRBV5-1 to TRBJ2-3; D perhaps matches TRBD1 (5 bases). Trimming removed 0 bases at V and 3 bases at J, with 8 bases between. Germline CDR1 and CDR2: SGHRS and YFSETQ. The CDR3 is 14 amino acids. The CDR3 DNA is TGCGCCAGCAGCTTGGCAGGGTCTACAGATACGCAGTATTTT. As protein: CASSLAGSTDTQYF.

This clonotype was seen more than once but under ten times. V usage is TRBV6-1 and J usage is TRBJ1-2; D is possibly TRBD1 (6 bases). V lost 7 bases, J lost 2 bases, and 17 bases lay in between. CDR1 is MNHNS, CDR2 SASEGT, per germline. The CDR3 has 15 residues. In nucleotides, the CDR3 is TGTGCCAGCACCCCTCCAGGGGTGGAAAACTATGGCTACACCTTC. It translates to CASTPPGVENYGYTF.

This sequence joins TRBV10-2 and TRBJ1-1; D gene unclear. CDR1 and CDR2 (germline): WSHSY, SAAADI. CDR3 length: 10 amino acids. The V end lost 10 bases, the J end lost 5 bases, and 8 bases lay between the germline ends. CDR3 nucleotide sequence: TGCGCCAACTGGGGTACTGAAGCTTTCTTT. Translated: CANWGTEAFF.

The V call is TRBV10-3, the J call TRBJ2-7; D may match TRBD1 or TRBD2 (5 bases each). Trimming took off 2 bases at V and 7 bases at J, with 15 bases between the two ends. Germline CDR1 ENHRY, CDR2 SYGVKD. The CDR3 is 14 amino acids. The CDR3 DNA is TGTGCCATCAGTGAGGTCCTGGGGGTTGGGGAGCAGTACGTC. Translating it yields CAISEVLGVGEQYV.

This clonotype was recorded a few times. This chain uses TRBV11-1 with TRBJ2-2, with 7 bases that match TRBD1. V shed 6 bases and J 3 bases; nucleotides not matched to a gene: 4. The CDR3 length is 14 residues. From germline, CDR1 is SGHAT and CDR2 FQDESV (reference sequence). The CDR3 is CASRPQGYTGELFF. CDR3 nucleotides: TGTGCCAGCAGACCACAGGGGTACACCGGGGAGCTGTTTTTT.

J is TRBJ1-1 and V is TRBV9; no clear D gene. Trimming removed 3 bases at V and 6 bases at J, with 12 bases between. Per the germline V gene, CDR1 is SGDLS and CDR2 is YYNGEE. This CDR3 is built from 13 residues. The CDR3, as DNA: TGTGCCAGCAGCGCCCGTCAGGCCGCTGAAGCTTTCTTT. Residues: CASSARQAAEAFF.

V usage is TRBV29-1 and J usage is TRBJ1-1; D unclear. V lost 8 bases, J lost 4 bases, and 14 bases lay in between. CDR1 SQVTM and CDR2 ANQGSEA come from the germline V gene. The length of the CDR3 is 12 residues. The CDR3 is CSQSYLVTEAFF. The CDR3 DNA is TGCAGCCAGTCCTACCTGGTCACTGAAGCTTTCTTT.

At least ten counts were recorded for this clonotype. J is TRBJ2-2 and V is TRBV14; no firm D call. The CDR3 has 15 residues. V was cut by 5 bases and J by 0 bases, with 10 bases left in between. Germline loops: CDR1 SGHDN, CDR2 FVKESK. DNA for the CDR3: TGTGCCAGCAGCAGCAGGAAACCGAACACCGGGGAGCTGTTTTTT. Its translation: CASSSRKPNTGELFF.

This clonotype was detected ten times or more. The chain carries TRBV12-3 or TRBV12-4 and TRBJ2-3; D unclear. This CDR3 has 14 amino acids. V was shortened by 5 bases and J by 1 base, with 10 bases between the two germline ends. CDR3 sequence (DNA): TGTGCCAGCAGTCTAAGCACGGGCACAGATACGCAGTATTTT. It translates to CASSLSTGTDTQYF.

Many counts were recorded for this clonotype. The chain is built from TRBV14 and TRBJ1-1; 8 nucleotides align to TRBD1. This CDR3 has 15 residues. Germline trimming cut 4 bases from V and 0 bases from J; bases unmatched to any gene: 4. Per the germline V gene, CDR1 is SGHDN and CDR2 is FVKESK. CDR3: CASSRQTGVNTEAFF. The DNA of the CDR3 is TGTGCCAGCAGCCGCCAGACAGGGGTGAACACTGAAGCTTTCTTT. Based on the CDR3 plus reference TRBV14 and TRBJ1-1, the full variable domain is EAGVTQFPSHSVIEKGQTVTLRCDPISGHDNLYWYRRVMGKEIKFLLHFVKESKQDESGMPNNRFLAERTGGTYSTLKVQPAELEDSGVYFCASSRQTGVNTEAFFGQGTRLTVV.

This clonotype has ten or more counts. This chain joins TRBV12-3 or TRBV12-4 and TRBJ1-5; TRBD1 matches at 8 bases. V shed 6 bases and J 4 bases; nucleotides not matched to a gene: 8. This CDR3 comprises 15 residues. The CDR3 region has the DNA TGTGCCAGCAGCAGTCAGGGGGCGGGTAATCAGCCCCAGCATTTT. It translates to CASSSQGAGNQPQHF.

Here the CDR3 reads CASSGHEAEAFF. CDR3 DNA sequence: TGTGCCAGCAGCGGACACGAAGCTGAAGCTTTCTTT. The genes are TRBV7-9 and TRBJ1-1, with D possibly matching TRBD1 (5 bases). The germline CDR1 and CDR2 sequences are SEHNR and FQNEAQ (reference sequence). The CDR3 spans 12 residues. Trimming took off 5 bases at V and 6 bases at J, with 10 bases between the two ends.

This clonotype occurred many times. The chain employs TRBV30 and TRBJ1-2; no definite D call. The V and J ends lost 2 bases and 2 bases respectively, with 6 bases between them. This CDR3 has 12 amino acids. Germline V lookup: CDR1 GTSNPN, CDR2 SVGIG (reference sequence). The DNA for the CDR3 is TGTGCCTGGAGTTCCGGAAACTATGGCTACACCTTC. Amino acids: CAWSSGNYGYTF.

This clonotype was picked up many times. The genes are TRBV29-1 and TRBJ2-7; 7 bases align to TRBD1. The germline gives CDR1 SQVTM, CDR2 ANQGSEA. V shed 6 bases and J 9 bases; nucleotides not matched to a gene: 8. The length of the CDR3 is 11 residues. CDR3 DNA: TGCAGCGTGGGACATGGGGACAGGCAGTACGTC. Its translation: CSVGHGDRQYV.

CDR3 protein: CASSPPGALAKNIQYF. The CDR3 bases are TGTGCCAGCTCACCACCGGGAGCGCTAGCCAAAAACATTCAGTACTTC. The chain links TRBV18 to TRBJ2-4; tentatively, D is TRBD2 (5 bases). Deletions cut 0 bases from V and 0 bases from J, with 9 bases between. The CDR3 has 16 residues. The germline V gene has CDR1 KGHSH and CDR2 LQKENI.

The chain uses TRBV5-6 and TRBJ2-1; D perhaps matches TRBD1 (5 bases). The length of the CDR3 is 18 residues. Trimming took off 4 bases at V and 0 bases at J, with 20 bases between the two ends. Germline V gene sequence: CDR1 SGHDT, CDR2 YYEEEE. The CDR3 is CASSGVGARTFSYNEQFF. The CDR3 region has the DNA TGTGCCAGCAGCGGAGTAGGGGCGCGGACGTTCTCCTACAATGAGCAGTTCTTC.

In its sample, this clonotype was seen many times. The chain has TRBV10-3 and TRBJ2-3, with D maybe TRBD2 (5 bases). From germline, CDR1 is ENHRY and CDR2 SYGVKD. V was pared by 5 bases and J by 8 bases, with 20 bases between. CDR3 length equals 15 residues. The CDR3 reads CAISSPDSHAGTQYF. The DNA for the CDR3 is TGTGCCATCAGTAGTCCGGACTCCCATGCGGGTACGCAGTATTTT.

This clonotype has a single count. The V gene is TRBV2, the J gene TRBJ2-1; 10 positions agree with TRBD1. Germline trimming cut 4 bases from V and 7 bases from J; bases unmatched to any gene: 7. Germline V CDR1 and CDR2: SNHLY, FYNNEI. This CDR3 has 15 residues. Here the CDR3 DNA reads TGTGCCAGCAGTGCCGGGACAGGGGTGGGGAATGAGCAGTTCTTC. It is translated as CASSAGTGVGNEQFF.

This clonotype showed up many times. The chain employs TRBV5-6 and TRBJ2-7; D gene ambiguous. V lost 1 base and J lost 2, with 10 bases in between. There are 14 residues in the CDR3. Germline V lookup: CDR1 SGHDT, CDR2 YYEEEE. CDR3 coding DNA: TGTGCCAGCAGCTTGTCTTGGGGTACCTACGAGCAGTACGTC. Translated: CASSLSWGTYEQYV.

This clonotype was seen a single time. The chain combines TRBV6-1 with TRBJ2-3; 8 nucleotides match TRBD1. The CDR3 is 14 amino acids. After removal of 4 bases from V and 10 bases from J, the junction contained 10 bases not matched to a gene. CDR1 is MNHNS, CDR2 SASEGT, per germline. The chain's CDR3 is CASSGLLTGDAQYF. In nucleotides, the CDR3 is TGTGCCAGCAGTGGGCTCCTGACAGGGGATGCGCAGTATTTT.

Comments on this clonotype: A read error may explain this, as a much larger clone is one base away. The J gene is TRBJ2-1, the V gene TRBV7-7, with TRBD2 matching over 7 bases. Germline CDR1 is SSHAT and CDR2 is FNYEAQ (reference sequence). The CDR3 length is 15 residues. In nucleotides, the CDR3 is TGTGCTAGCAGCCCCGCGGCGGGAGTAGCCAATGAGCAGTTCTTC. Translating it yields CASSPAAGVANEQFF.

This clonotype has just a few counts. The rearrangement uses TRBV6-1 and TRBJ2-7; no definite D call. Trimming removed 6 bases at V and 1 base at J, with 16 bases between. The CDR3 runs 15 residues. Germline assignment: CDR1 MNHNS and CDR2 SASEGT. The CDR3 coding sequence is TGTGCCAGCAGCGACCGGAGCACCCCTTCCTACGAGCAGTACGTC. This codes for CASSDRSTPSYEQYV.

The chain is built from TRBV5-6 and TRBJ2-7; 9 bases are a match to TRBD1. CDR1 is SGHDT, CDR2 YYEEEE, per germline. The CDR3 is 14 amino acids. Trimming at V came to 2 bases and at J to 5 bases, leaving 5 bases not matched to a gene. Here the CDR3 DNA reads TGTGCCAGCAGCTTTGACAGGGGGTCGAACGAGCAGTACGTC. It specifies CASSFDRGSNEQYV.

This clonotype appeared a few times. The chain carries TRBV4-1 and TRBJ2-5; 15 bases align to TRBD2. J was trimmed by 5 bases and V by 0 bases; bases with no gene match: 7. In germline, CDR1 is MGHRA, CDR2 YSYEKL. The CDR3 runs 18 residues. The CDR3 region is CASSQEPGLAGGPETQYF. Here the CDR3 DNA reads TGCGCCAGCAGCCAAGAACCCGGACTAGCGGGGGGGCCGGAGACCCAGTACTTC.

As DNA, the CDR3 is TGCGCCAGCAGCGACGGGGAGAATGAAAAACTGTTTTTT. Encoded protein: CASSDGENEKLFF. This chain uses TRBV5-1 with TRBJ1-4; no clear D. Germline-derived CDR1 and CDR2 are SGHRS and YFSETQ. The V end lost 4 bases, the J end lost 5 bases, and 9 bases lay between the germline ends. CDR3 size: 13 residues.

This clonotype was found a few times. The genes are TRBV5-5 and TRBJ2-7; 7 nucleotides align to TRBD1. Trimming took 2 bases from V and 6 from J; bases not matched to a gene: 2. Germline V lookup: CDR1 SGHKS, CDR2 YYEKEE (reference sequence). The CDR3 has 12 amino acids. CDR3 residues: CASSFTGVEQYV. The DNA for the CDR3 is TGTGCCAGCAGCTTTACAGGGGTCGAGCAGTACGTC.

V is TRBV20-1 and J is TRBJ1-2; 7 nucleotides line up with TRBD1. Unmatched junction bases numbered 7, after V lost 3 bases and J lost 6 bases. The CDR3 has 13 residues. Germline V gene lookup returns CDR1 DFQATT and CDR2 SNEGSKA (reference sequence). The CDR3 region is CSASAGTANGYTF. DNA for the CDR3: TGCAGTGCTAGCGCAGGGACAGCAAATGGCTACACCTTC.